The 2 T cell receptor beta chains presented below share a single source sample, sequenced in a study of Ad26.COV2.S vaccination and SARS-CoV-2 variants. This table comes from immunoSEQ multiplex PCR, and its TCRdb copy is limited to in-frame clones, with some not included. This sample has about 280,000 clones, with 70% to 90% found just once. Sample treatment: some 20 received Ad26.COV2.S at low or high dose, single or two shots; five or six received placebo; per-sample allocation not given. Day 63 following the first vaccine or placebo injection was when the samples were taken. The specimen comprised peripheral blood, sampled in a trial of Ad26.COV2.S vaccine versus placebo. The receptors here all came from a person aged 18-65 years who received the Ad26.COV2.S COVID-19 vaccine or a placebo.

This sequence joins TRBV7-2 and TRBJ2-7; D is possibly TRBD2 (5 bases). The germline gives CDR1 SGHTA, CDR2 FQGNSA. This CDR3 region has 15 residues. Trimming shortened V by 4 bases and J by 2 bases, and 15 bases separated the two germline ends. The CDR3: CASSSYPPGAYEQYF. In DNA, the CDR3 is TGTGCCAGCAGCTCCTACCCGCCCGGGGCCTACGAGCAGTACTTC.

Details on this clone: The junction does not match germline at one end; this may be a read error. Within the sample, other DNA sequences also encode this same CDR3. V is TRBV15 and J is TRBJ1-2; no clear D. The germline V gene encodes CDR1 LNHNV and CDR2 YYDKDF (reference sequence). This CDR3 comprises 13 residues. The CDR3 spells CATSRAPNYGYTF. Here the CDR3 DNA reads TGTGCTACCAGCAGAGCTCCTAACTATGGCTACACCTTC.